One sample yielded the 30 T cell receptor beta chains listed below, sequenced in a study of T cells in Graves' hyperthyroidism and ophthalmopathy (dated by TCRdb to about 2019). Library preparation employed multiplex PCR. For sequencing, an Illumina HiSeq 2000 was employed. The TCR beta CDR3 regions were amplified from RNA transcripts. The first round of RT-PCR for the TCR CDR3 was performed with the HTBI primer set and the Qiagen OneStep RT-PCR kit. TCRdb reprocessed the public reads (quality trimming at Q25 with fastp, clone calling with MiXCR) and kept in-frame beta chains. Rows with one shared CDR3 protein collapse into an entry with the most common genes and DNA. This sample holds 380,000 or so distinct CDR3 sequences; about 14% were observed only once. Of the sample, 20% to 25% falls within the top ten clones. Sequencing was performed on blood. The origin of the receptors is a woman aged 25 to 39 with Graves' hyperthyroidism.

This clonotype was observed a few times. A clone one base away is much larger, so this may be a read error. V gene TRBV12-3 or TRBV12-4 combines with J gene TRBJ2-3, with a weak D call TRBD2 (6 bases). This CDR3 region has 14 residues. The chain's CDR3 is CTSSFMGGADTQYF. The CDR3 region has the DNA TGTACCAGCAGTTTTATGGGAGGAGCAGATACGCAGTATTTT.

V and J are TRBV28 and TRBJ2-2; tentatively, D is TRBD1 (5 bases). This CDR3 is built from 13 residues. Trimming cost V 7 bases and J 6 bases, with 12 bases left between them. Germline V lookup: CDR1 MDHEN, CDR2 SYDVKM. CDR3 nucleotide sequence: TGTGCCAGCATAAGGCAAGGGGCCGGGGAGCTGTTTTTT. As protein: CASIRQGAGELFF.

The table lists this clonotype with many counts. V and J are TRBV28 and TRBJ1-4; D is unclear. Trimming left V 6 bases short and J 8 bases short, with 10 bases between. This CDR3 has 12 amino acids. CDR1 MDHEN and CDR2 SYDVKM come from the germline V gene. CDR3 sequence: CASSVSREKLFF. Written as DNA, the CDR3 is TGTGCCAGCAGCGTAAGTCGGGAAAAACTGTTTTTT.

V and J are TRBV6-1 and TRBJ2-3; 13 nucleotides align to TRBD2. Germline values: CDR1 MNHNS, CDR2 SASEGT. With 3 bases clipped from V and 6 bases from J, the junction kept 6 bases outside the gene matches. The CDR3 contains 16 residues. The CDR3, as DNA: TGTGCCAGCAGTGATTATGAGACTAGCGGGAGGGATACGCAGTATTTT. Translated: CASSDYETSGRDTQYF.

This clonotype was detected ten times or more. The chain couples TRBV7-2 to TRBJ2-3; D might be TRBD1 (6 bases). V lost 0 bases and J 3 bases, leaving 13 bases between the germline ends. From germline, CDR1 is SGHTA and CDR2 FQGNSA. The length of the CDR3 is 16 residues. The CDR3 nucleotides are TGTGCCAGCAGCTTAGCCCTATCCCAGGGGACAGATACGCAGTATTTT. It codes for CASSLALSQGTDTQYF.

This clonotype was found many times. The J gene is TRBJ2-5, the V gene TRBV11-2; 14 bases are a match to TRBD2. The CDR3 spans 17 residues. CDR1 is SGHAT, CDR2 FQNNGV, per germline. After removal of 5 bases from V and 5 bases from J, the junction contained 10 bases not matched to a gene. The CDR3 DNA follows: TGTGCCAGCAGCACAGGGACTAGCGGGAGCCTCAGCGAGACCCAGTACTTC. Protein: CASSTGTSGSLSETQYF.

This clonotype was found many times. One end of the junction varies from germline; a read error may be responsible. The chain combines TRBV5-1 with TRBJ2-5, with 13 bases aligning to TRBD2. CDR1 and CDR2 from the germline V gene are SGHRS and YFSETQ. The CDR3 contains 14 residues. The CDR3 loop reads CASSLLAGGETQYF. In DNA form, the CDR3 reads TGTGCCAGCAGTTTACTAGCGGGAGGGGAGACCCAGTACTTC. Full variable domain (rest looked up from reference TRBV5-1 and TRBJ2-5): KAGVTQTPRYLIKTRGQQVTLSCSPISGHRSVSWYQQTPGQGLQFLFEYFSETQRNKGNFPGRFSGRQFSNSRSEMNVSTLELGDSALYLCASSLLAGGETQYFGPGTRLLVL.

Ten or more counts support this clonotype. The chain recombines TRBV6-1 with TRBJ2-7, with 9 bases aligning to TRBD1. Germline assignment: CDR1 MNHNS and CDR2 SASEGT. V shed 5 bases, J shed 5 bases, and the junction held 13 bases outside the gene matches. The CDR3 sequence is 16 residues long. CDR3 nucleotide sequence: TGTGCCAGCAGTTCCACCGGGACAGGGAAGCTCCACGAGCAGTACTTC. This sequence encodes CASSSTGTGKLHEQYF.

This clonotype was counted ten times or more. V gene TRBV28 combines with J gene TRBJ1-1, with D hard to call. The CDR3 is 15 amino acids. Per germline, CDR1 MDHEN and CDR2 SYDVKM. Between the trimmed V and J ends, which lost 7 bases and 0 bases, there was a span of 15 bases. The CDR3, as DNA: TGTGCCAGCACCTTAGCGGGAGGGATGAACACTGAAGCTTTCTTT. This sequence encodes CASTLAGGMNTEAFF.

The gene calls are TRBV24-1 and TRBJ2-7, with TRBD1 as a possible D gene (6 bases). CDR3 length: 14 amino acids. V was shortened by 9 bases and J by 2 bases, with 16 bases between the two germline ends. In germline, CDR1 is KGHDR, CDR2 SFDVKD. The chain's CDR3 is CATSRSTGPYEQYF. CDR3 sequence (DNA): TGTGCCACCTCAAGATCGACAGGACCCTACGAGCAGTACTTC.

The chain carries TRBV20-1 and TRBJ2-5; TRBD2 matches at 9 bases. Germline trimming cut 0 bases from V and 0 bases from J; bases unmatched to any gene: 5. Germline values: CDR1 DFQATT, CDR2 SNEGSKA (reference sequence). The CDR3 loop spans 16 amino acids. CDR3 protein: CSARDFTSGYQETQYF. The CDR3 DNA reads as TGCAGTGCTAGAGATTTTACTAGCGGGTACCAAGAGACCCAGTACTTC.

This clonotype has just a few counts. The V and J genes are TRBV6-5 and TRBJ1-1; possibly TRBD1 for D (5 bases). The CDR3 totals 14 residues. V lost 2 bases and J 1 base, leaving 8 bases between the germline ends. Germline CDR1 and CDR2: MNHEY and SVGAGI. CDR3 residues: CASSYLGQNTEAFF. The CDR3 DNA follows: TGTGCCAGCAGTTACCTTGGACAGAACACTGAAGCTTTCTTT.

The CDR3 DNA sequence: TGTGCCAGCAGTTTTTCGGTTTCAGCCAAAAACATTCAGTACTTC. Amino acid sequence: CASSFSVSAKNIQYF. The chain carries TRBV6-2 or TRBV6-3 and TRBJ2-4; D gene uncertain. V gave up 4 bases and J gave up 0 bases, with 10 bases separating them. CDR3 length equals 15 residues. CDR1 MNHEY and CDR2 SVGEGT come from the germline V gene.

This clonotype was seen ten or more times. The chain joins TRBV27 to TRBJ2-4; TRBD1 matches 8 bases. Per germline, CDR1 MNHEY and CDR2 SMNVEV (reference sequence). CDR3 size: 17 residues. V trimming: 6 bases; J trimming: 4 bases; junction bases outside the gene matches: 14. The CDR3: CASSSLGQGLEKNIQYF. CDR3 sequence (DNA): TGTGCCAGCAGCTCACTAGGACAGGGTTTGGAAAAAAACATTCAGTACTTC.

This clonotype occurred many times. The rearrangement uses TRBV6-1 and TRBJ2-5; TRBD1 matches 9 bases. J gave up 3 bases and V 5 bases, and 7 bases lay outside the gene matches. The CDR3 covers 15 residues. Germline V CDR1 and CDR2: MNHNS, SASEGT. In DNA, the CDR3 is TGTGCCAGCAGTAGACAGGGGGGGATAAAAGAGACCCAGTACTTC. Its translation: CASSRQGGIKETQYF.

This clonotype has more than one count but fewer than ten. The genes are TRBV11-2 and TRBJ2-1, with D hard to call. This CDR3 region has 10 residues. Germline V gives CDR1 SGHAT, CDR2 FQNNGV. V was shortened by 3 bases and J by 10 bases, with 4 bases between the two germline ends. CDR3 nucleotides: TGTGCCAGCAGCTTTAGAGAGCAGTTCTTC. It codes for CASSFREQFF.

The table lists this clonotype with many counts. The V and J genes are TRBV12-3 or TRBV12-4 and TRBJ2-3; TRBD1 agrees at 8 bases. V gave up 7 bases and J gave up 4 bases; unmatched junction bases: 10. The CDR3 loop spans 15 amino acids. The chain's CDR3 is CASKADRGGPDTQYF. CDR3 sequence (DNA): TGTGCCAGCAAGGCCGACAGGGGAGGACCAGATACGCAGTATTTT.

There are many counts of this clonotype. Written as DNA, the CDR3 is TGTGCCAGCAGTTTGGGACTAGCCTCTAATGAGCAGTTCTTC. It specifies CASSLGLASNEQFF. The V gene is TRBV12-3 or TRBV12-4, the J gene TRBJ2-1, with 9 nucleotides matching TRBD2. Trimming at V came to 3 bases and at J to 7 bases, leaving 4 bases not matched to a gene. The CDR3 length is 14 residues.

This clonotype was recorded at least ten times. The chain employs TRBV7-2 and TRBJ2-3, with TRBD2 matching 14 bases. J gave up 4 bases and V 4 bases, and 1 base lay outside the gene matches. Germline values: CDR1 SGHTA, CDR2 FQGNSA. This CDR3 contains 15 residues. Here the CDR3 reads CASSSGLAGADTQYF. For the CDR3, the DNA is TGTGCCAGCAGCTCGGGACTAGCGGGAGCAGATACGCAGTATTTT.

The chain is built from TRBV5-1 and TRBJ1-5, with D possibly TRBD1 on 5 matching bases. Germline V gene data show CDR1 as SGHRS and CDR2 as YFSETQ. Between the trimmed V and J ends, which lost 3 bases and 4 bases, there was a span of 14 bases. This CDR3 is built from 15 residues. The DNA of the CDR3 is TGCGCCAGCAGCTCGGGGGACCTAAGGAATCAGCCCCAGCATTTT. The encoded protein is CASSSGDLRNQPQHF.

V is TRBV9 and J is TRBJ2-2; TRBD1 matches at 7 bases. The V segment lost 3 bases and the J segment 9 bases; nucleotides outside the gene matches: 14. CDR1 and CDR2 from the germline V gene are SGDLS and YYNGEE. This CDR3 comprises 16 residues. The CDR3 nucleotides are TGTGCCAGCAGCGGACAGGGAACTTTAGTATCAAGGGAGCTGTTTTTT. Protein sequence: CASSGQGTLVSRELFF.

This clonotype was counted at least ten times. V usage is TRBV11-2 and J usage is TRBJ2-1, with no clear D. Germline V CDR1 and CDR2: SGHAT, FQNNGV. V was cut by 0 bases and J by 6 bases, with 9 bases left in between. This CDR3 has 14 residues. The CDR3 reads CASSLERTGNEQFF. The DNA of the CDR3 is TGTGCCAGCAGCTTAGAAAGGACCGGCAATGAGCAGTTCTTC.

V is TRBV9 and J is TRBJ2-2; no clear D gene. The CDR3 has 16 amino acids. The V end was cut by 0 bases, the J end by 3 bases, with 12 bases between. Germline CDR1 SGDLS, CDR2 YYNGEE. CDR3 in DNA: TGTGCCAGCAGCGTAGTAGACGGCGCTCACACCGGGGAGCTGTTTTTT. Translated: CASSVVDGAHTGELFF.

This clonotype was observed many times. The V and J genes are TRBV5-1 and TRBJ1-1; D is possibly TRBD1 (6 bases). Trimming shortened V by 2 bases and J by 3 bases, and 20 bases separated the two germline ends. Germline loops: CDR1 SGHRS, CDR2 YFSETQ. The CDR3 covers 17 residues. The CDR3 region is CASSLGPDSGRDTEAFF. In DNA, the CDR3 is TGCGCCAGCAGCTTAGGACCGGACAGCGGAAGGGACACTGAAGCTTTCTTT.

The chain couples TRBV6-1 to TRBJ1-5, with a possible D match to TRBD1 (6 bases). The ends were cut back, 2 bases at V and 5 bases at J, with 13 bases in the middle. Per germline, CDR1 MNHNS and CDR2 SASEGT. The CDR3 is made up of 15 amino acids. The CDR3 DNA is TGTGCCAGCAGTGAAATGGGGGCAGAGTATCAGCCCCAGCATTTT. This encodes CASSEMGAEYQPQHF.

Remarks on this clonotype: A much larger clone lies one base from this, so it may be a read error. The chain combines TRBV28 with TRBJ2-7; D might be TRBD1 (5 bases). Looked up from germline, CDR1 is MDHEN and CDR2 is SYDVKM. CDR3 length equals 15 residues. The germline V and J ends were trimmed by 4 bases and 0 bases, with 13 bases remaining between them. The CDR3 here is CASSSRGDSSYEQYF. The CDR3 DNA is TGTGCCAGCAGTTCTAGGGGCGATAGCTCCTACGAGCAGTACTTC.

The chain recombines TRBV20-1 with TRBJ2-1, with no clear D. CDR3 length: 11 residues. Trimming stripped 7 bases from V and 5 bases from J, with 9 bases between. Germline V gene data show CDR1 as DFQATT and CDR2 as SNEGSKA (reference sequence). The CDR3 protein is CSGVLHNEQFF. The CDR3 nucleotides read TGCAGTGGTGTACTTCACAATGAGCAGTTCTTC.

The chain carries TRBV2 and TRBJ1-1, with D possibly matching TRBD1 (5 bases). V dropped 6 bases and J dropped 0 bases, with 11 bases sitting between them. From germline, CDR1 is SNHLY and CDR2 FYNNEI. There are 14 residues in the CDR3. The CDR3: CASRAQGVNTEAFF. CDR3 coding DNA: TGTGCCAGCAGAGCCCAGGGAGTGAACACTGAAGCTTTCTTT.

The genes are TRBV4-3 and TRBJ2-7, with TRBD1 as a possible D gene (6 bases). The CDR3 runs to 15 residues. The ends were cut back, 4 bases at V and 3 bases at J, with 16 bases in the middle. Germline V gene data show CDR1 as LGHNA and CDR2 as YSLEER. CDR3: CASSRLMGAGYEQYF. The CDR3 bases are TGCGCCAGCAGCCGCCTGATGGGGGCTGGCTACGAGCAGTACTTC.

The chain couples TRBV7-3 to TRBJ2-5; maybe TRBD2 (6 bases). The V and J ends lost 5 bases and 4 bases respectively, with 11 bases between them. Germline CDR1 is SGHTA and CDR2 is FQGTGA. The CDR3 spans 13 residues. The CDR3 DNA is TGTGCCAGCAGCGTCTTGGGGGGAGAGACCCAGTACTTC. This codes for CASSVLGGETQYF.